This TCR beta chain comes out of a study of cytomegalovirus exposure and HLA in healthy donors. Study overall: The same platform was used for the 90 to 150 validation repertoires as for the approximately 730 first-cohort repertoires, as reported in a later analysis. Study conclusions and caveats: Subsequent analysis of the approximately 110 validation repertoires found a tendency for first-cohort TCR clusters to co-occur. The listing of fewer than 200 TCR beta chains classed them as cytomegalovirus-associated.

Notes on this clone: Its antigen is unidentified.

Measured with immunoSEQ multiplex PCR; TCRdb has only the in-frame clones, and not every one. The profile covers approximately 150,000 clones, with about 82% appearing a single time and 2% to 2.5% taken by the ten largest. The germline V gene encodes CDR1 SGHAT and CDR2 FQDESV (reference sequence). The CDR3 consists of 14 residues. V shed 5 bases and J shed 3 bases, with 14 bases lying between them. Sequencing used PBMCs. The V and J genes are TRBV11-1 and TRBJ2-7; D is uncertain. The sequence was obtained from a young man in good health and CMV-seropositive. The DNA of the CDR3 is TGTGCCAGCAGCACCTCCGAGTCTTACTACGAGCAGTACTTC. Its translation: CASSTSESYYEQYF. Using reference TRBV11-1 and TRBJ2-7 for the parts outside the CDR3, the full variable domain is EAEVAQSPRYKITEKSQAVAFWCDPISGHATLYWYRQILGQGPELLVQFQDESVVDDSQLPKDRFSAERLKGVDSTLKIQPAELGDSAMYLCASSTSESYYEQYFGPGTRLTVT.